The present entry profiles one T cell receptor beta chain with its context. The sample belongs to a study of blood T cell repertoires in COVID-19. Across the whole study: Samples representing acute and convalescent COVID-19 were sourced from the United States, Italy and Spain. Nucleic acid was either cDNA or gDNA, and it came from T cells, B-cell-depleted T cells, or PBMCs.

The germline CDR1 and CDR2 sequences are MNHNS and SASEGT. The CDR3 is made up of 16 amino acids. Trimming stripped 2 bases from V and 9 bases from J, with 17 bases between. Repertoires were generated with immunoSEQ multiplex PCR, while TCRdb's copy carries only in-frame clones and drops some. The sample shows 57,000 or so clones, roughly 90% of them seen only once. The sequence derives from a woman aged 45-59 years with active or convalescent COVID-19. Sample: peripheral blood. This chain links TRBV6-1 with TRBJ1-6; D remains ambiguous. CDR3 bases: TGTGCCAGCAGTGAAACGAGCAGCCTCGGGATTTCACCCCTCCACTTT. Translated, it gives CASSETSSLGISPLHF.